The 25 T cell receptor beta chains given below trace back to one sample, sequenced in a study of cytotoxic CD8 clonotypes in ibrutinib-treated CLL. The assay was immunoSEQ multiplex PCR, and TCRdb's table has in-frame clones only and misses some. The data contain around 310,000 clones, 80% of them singletons. Sequences were derived from PBMCs, sampled before ibrutinib treatment. The receptors originated from a human donor with chronic lymphocytic leukemia.

This clone has just a few counts. The chain employs TRBV27 and TRBJ2-7; TRBD2 matches at 8 bases. V shed 3 bases and J 2 bases; nucleotides not matched to a gene: 12. CDR1 and CDR2 (germline): MNHEY, SMNVEV (reference sequence). CDR3 length: 17 amino acids. The CDR3 loop reads CASSFQWSPGLAYEQYF. The CDR3 DNA reads TGTGCCAGCAGTTTCCAATGGAGTCCGGGACTAGCCTACGAGCAGTACTTC.

This clone has just a few counts. At one end, the junction sequence differs from germline, possibly due to a read error. This chain's CDR3 is CASSTPRGQETQYF. The DNA of the CDR3 is TGTGCCAGCTCAACACCAAGGGGGCAAGAGACCCAGTACTTC. The rearrangement links TRBV18 to TRBJ2-5; D possibly corresponds to TRBD1 (6 bases). This CDR3 has 14 amino acids. Germline-derived CDR1 and CDR2 are KGHSH and LQKENI.

This clone showed up just once. The chain employs TRBV5-8 and TRBJ2-7; weak D call: TRBD1 (5 bases). The germline CDR1 and CDR2 sequences are SGHTS and YDEGEE. The CDR3 is 14 residues long. V was trimmed by 0 bases and J by 3 bases, leaving 10 bases between them. The CDR3 reads CASSLGGRDYEQYF. The CDR3 nucleotides read TGTGCCAGCAGCTTGGGGGGCAGGGACTACGAGCAGTACTTC.

This clone has just one count. This chain joins TRBV5-1 and TRBJ2-1; D may correspond to TRBD1 or TRBD2 (5 bases each). This CDR3 is built from 14 residues. Between the trimmed V and J ends, which lost 0 bases and 6 bases, there was a span of 10 bases. Looked up from germline, CDR1 is SGHRS and CDR2 is YFSETQ. Here the CDR3 DNA reads TGCGCCAGCAGCTTGGCCGGGGCGGTCAATGAGCAGTTCTTC. It translates to CASSLAGAVNEQFF.

This clone was recorded a few times. V gene TRBV7-3 combines with J gene TRBJ2-1; 11 bases fit TRBD2. Trimming cost V 3 bases and J 4 bases; bases outside gene matches: 5. Germline values: CDR1 SGHTA, CDR2 FQGTGA. This CDR3 region has 16 residues. In DNA, the CDR3 is TGTGCCAGCAGCTTTAACGGACTAGCGGGTTACAATGAGCAGTTCTTC. Translating it yields CASSFNGLAGYNEQFF.

V usage is TRBV5-6 and J usage is TRBJ2-3; 9 bases fit TRBD2. V shed 0 bases and J 2 bases; nucleotides not matched to a gene: 4. This CDR3 region has 16 residues. Per germline, CDR1 SGHDT and CDR2 YYEEEE. The CDR3 here is CASSLGLAGSTDTQYF. The CDR3 coding sequence is TGTGCCAGCAGCTTGGGGCTAGCGGGATCCACAGATACGCAGTATTTT.

J is TRBJ2-5 and V is TRBV27; the match to TRBD2 covers 12 bases. Germline trimming cut 6 bases from V and 5 bases from J; bases unmatched to any gene: 1. This CDR3 comprises 13 residues. Germline loops: CDR1 MNHEY, CDR2 SMNVEV (reference sequence). CDR3: CASRTSGSETQYF. The CDR3 DNA sequence: TGTGCCAGCAGGACTAGCGGGAGTGAGACCCAGTACTTC.

J is TRBJ2-1 and V is TRBV5-1; tentative D call: TRBD2 (6 bases). Per the germline V gene, CDR1 is SGHRS and CDR2 is YFSETQ. Trimming cost V 4 bases and J 4 bases, with 15 bases left between them. The CDR3 is made up of 15 amino acids. The DNA for the CDR3 is TGCGCCAGCAGCACCTCACCTGGGGGGTACAATGAGCAGTTCTTC. It specifies CASSTSPGGYNEQFF.

This clone was seen a handful of times. The rearrangement joins TRBV25-1 to TRBJ1-4; D call uncertain. CDR1 and CDR2 from the germline V gene are MGHDK and SYGVNS. Trimming took 3 bases from V and 6 from J, leaving 11 bases between them. The CDR3 sequence is 14 residues long. CDR3 coding DNA: TGTGCCAGCAGTGACGGGAGCCCCTATGAAAAACTGTTTTTT. It codes for CASSDGSPYEKLFF.

V and J are TRBV15 and TRBJ2-7; 9 bases are a match to TRBD2. Germline-derived CDR1 and CDR2 are LNHNV and YYDKDF (reference sequence). This CDR3 is 14 amino acids long. Unmatched junction bases numbered 5, after V lost 5 bases and J lost 3 bases. The DNA of the CDR3 is TGTGCCACCAGCGAGACTAGCGGAGGCTACGAGCAGTACTTC. Its protein product is CATSETSGGYEQYF.

A word on this clone: The same CDR3 also results from other DNA sequences found in this sample. The chain recombines TRBV27 with TRBJ2-7; no clear D gene. CDR3 length: 12 amino acids. The germline V and J ends were trimmed by 6 bases and 0 bases, with 6 bases remaining between them. Per the germline V gene, CDR1 is MNHEY and CDR2 is SMNVEV (reference sequence). DNA for the CDR3: TGTGCCAGCAGCCCTAGCTCCTACGAGCAGTACTTC. It yields the protein CASSPSSYEQYF.

This clone was counted a few times. This chain uses TRBV9 with TRBJ2-7; no clear D. This CDR3 region has 14 residues. The V gene lost 2 bases and the J gene lost 2 bases, with 11 bases spanning the gap. Germline CDR1 is SGDLS and CDR2 is YYNGEE. The CDR3 nucleotides are TGTGCCAGCAGCGTTTTGGCAGACCCCTACGAGCAGTACTTC. Translated, it gives CASSVLADPYEQYF. The variable domain in full, completed from reference TRBV9 and TRBJ2-7, reads DSGVTQTPKHLITATGQRVTLRCSPRSGDLSVYWYQQSLDQGLQFLIQYYNGEERAKGNILERFSAQQFPDLHSELNLSSLELGDSALYFCASSVLADPYEQYFGPGTRLTVT.

This clone has a single count. The chain uses TRBV29-1 and TRBJ1-2; 7 nucleotides line up with TRBD1. The CDR3 contains 13 residues. V dropped 7 bases and J dropped 4; count of bases not matched to a gene: 9. CDR1 is SQVTM, CDR2 ANQGSEA, per germline. The CDR3 loop is CSASAGTAYGYTF. Written as DNA, the CDR3 is TGCAGCGCCTCAGCCGGGACAGCCTATGGCTACACCTTC.

V and J are TRBV7-9 and TRBJ1-1, with unresolved D. The germline V gene has CDR1 SEHNR and CDR2 FQNEAQ (reference sequence). With 0 bases removed from V and 1 base from J, the gap between germline ends came to 6 bases. CDR3 length: 14 residues. CDR3 sequence: CASSLALENTEAFF. The CDR3 DNA sequence: TGTGCCAGCAGCTTAGCGCTCGAGAACACTGAAGCTTTCTTT.

This rearrangement joins TRBV28 to TRBJ2-7; 9 positions match TRBD2. The J segment lost 5 bases and the V segment lost 3 bases, leaving 5 bases of the junction unmatched. The CDR3 has 14 amino acids. CDR1 and CDR2 (germline): MDHEN, SYDVKM. CDR3 nucleotide sequence: TGTGCCAGCAGTTTTAGCGGGAGCTCTAACGAGCAGTACTTC. This encodes CASSFSGSSNEQYF.

The chain employs TRBV4-3 and TRBJ2-7; 11 bases align to TRBD2. V lost 4 bases to trimming and J lost 6 bases; unmatched junction nucleotides: 8. CDR1 LGHNA and CDR2 YSLEER come from the germline V gene. This CDR3 is 15 amino acids long. The CDR3 reads CASSRQLAGAPEQYF. The CDR3 DNA reads TGCGCCAGCAGCCGACAACTAGCGGGAGCTCCCGAGCAGTACTTC.

The V and J genes are TRBV5-5 and TRBJ1-4; D might be TRBD1 (5 bases). Trimming took off 2 bases at V and 0 bases at J, with 20 bases between the two ends. Germline lookup yields CDR1 SGHKS and CDR2 YYEKEE (reference sequence). The length of the CDR3 is 19 residues. CDR3 in amino acids: CASSFNTGTLSATNEKLFF. Here the CDR3 DNA reads TGTGCCAGCAGCTTTAACACCGGGACCCTTAGTGCAACTAATGAAAAACTGTTTTTT.

The chain has TRBV5-1 and TRBJ2-7; D tentatively reads TRBD1 or TRBD2 (5 bases each). This CDR3 region has 14 residues. V was trimmed by 0 bases and J by 2 bases, leaving 9 bases between them. Germline loops: CDR1 SGHRS, CDR2 YFSETQ. The CDR3 loop is CASSLDEGPYEQYF. CDR3 nucleotide sequence: TGCGCCAGCAGCTTGGATGAGGGGCCCTACGAGCAGTACTTC.

V is TRBV4-1 and J is TRBJ2-1; D is perhaps TRBD2 (7 bases). Trimming removed 6 bases from V and 8 bases from J, with 17 bases in between. The CDR3 extends over 14 amino acids. CDR1 is MGHRA and CDR2 is YSYEKL in the germline V gene. The CDR3 DNA follows: TGCGCCAGCAGTAAGAGCGGGACAAGGGATGAGCAGTTCTTC. Translating it yields CASSKSGTRDEQFF.

The chain combines TRBV29-1 with TRBJ2-1; 7 nucleotides align to TRBD2. V shed 2 bases and J 2 bases; nucleotides not matched to a gene: 6. This CDR3 comprises 15 residues. Germline CDR1 reads SQVTM; CDR2 reads ANQGSEA. In nucleotides, the CDR3 is TGCAGCGTTGAAAAGTCCGGACTAGCCTACAATGAGCAGTTCTTC. Its translation: CSVEKSGLAYNEQFF.

J is TRBJ2-3 and V is TRBV7-2; D gene unclear. The V and J ends lost 4 bases and 0 bases respectively, with 5 bases between them. Germline CDR1 and CDR2: SGHTA and FQGNSA. This CDR3 contains 13 residues. The chain's CDR3 is CASSYPSTDTQYF. The CDR3 DNA reads TGTGCCAGCAGCTACCCGAGCACAGATACGCAGTATTTT.

The chain joins TRBV11-1 to TRBJ2-7, with TRBD1 identical over 8 bases. Germline V gene lookup returns CDR1 SGHAT and CDR2 FQDESV (reference sequence). This CDR3 spans 15 amino acids. V shed 4 bases, J shed 1 base, and the junction held 6 bases outside the gene matches. The CDR3 reads CASSSGRDRSYEQYF. CDR3 coding DNA: TGTGCCAGCAGCTCCGGTCGGGACAGGTCCTACGAGCAGTACTTC.

The V gene is TRBV7-7, the J gene TRBJ2-1; a weak D match, TRBD2 (6 bases). V was pared by 5 bases and J by 6 bases, with 11 bases between. CDR3 length equals 13 residues. Germline CDR1 SSHAT, CDR2 FNYEAQ (reference sequence). CDR3 region: CASSKGLSNEQFF. CDR3 DNA sequence: TGTGCCAGCAGCAAGGGACTGAGCAATGAGCAGTTCTTC.

The chain carries TRBV29-1 and TRBJ1-4; D is perhaps TRBD1 (5 bases). Germline-derived CDR1 and CDR2 are SQVTM and ANQGSEA. Trimming shortened V by 5 bases and J by 3 bases, and 10 bases separated the two germline ends. This CDR3 spans 13 amino acids. CDR3 DNA sequence: TGCAGCGTTTTGACAGTAGCTAATGAAAAACTGTTTTTT. This codes for CSVLTVANEKLFF.

This chain connects TRBV18 to TRBJ2-7; tentatively, D is TRBD1 (5 bases). The CDR3 is 14 residues long. Germline values: CDR1 KGHSH, CDR2 LQKENI. V shed 2 bases and J shed 2 bases, with 10 bases lying between them. The CDR3 sequence: CASSPWQGPYEQYF. CDR3 DNA sequence: TGTGCCAGCTCACCATGGCAGGGCCCCTACGAGCAGTACTTC.